A selection of T cell receptor beta chains follows, all from one sample in a study of blood T cell repertoires in COVID-19. Measured with immunoSEQ multiplex PCR; TCRdb has only the in-frame clones, and not every one. The repertoire has around 130,000 clones, over 75% of them found once; the top ten carry approximately 2.3%. Sequenced input: peripheral blood. The receptors were sampled from an older man with active COVID-19. Both conserved end residues are part of each CDR3. Each record gives: D gene, CDR3 length, clone size, J gene, V gene, CDR3 DNA, CDR3 protein. D genes are given only for firm matches. Rows give clone size only sometimes, using once, few, many, or a class for an expanded clone.

NA 14 few TRBJ2-4 TRBV7-9 TGTGCCAGCCTCGGAGCGGGCAGCAAAAACATTCAGTACTTC CASLGAGSKNIQYF
TRBD1 15 NA TRBJ1-5 TRBV6-2/TRBV6-3 TGTGCCAGCAGCCCTACGGGACAGATTAATCAGCCCCAGCATTTT CASSPTGQINQPQHF
NA 15 NA TRBJ2-3 TRBV11-3 TGTGCCAGCAGCTTAGGGGCTAGCGGCACAGATACGCAGTATTTT CASSLGASGTDTQYF
NA 13 NA TRBJ1-1 TRBV12-3/TRBV12-4 TGTGCCAGCAGTTTGGTTTTGGGCTCTGAAGCTTTCTTT CASSLVLGSEAFF
NA 15 NA TRBJ2-3 TRBV19 TGTGCCAGTAGTATGCCGGGGAGAGGCACAGATACGCAGTATTTT CASSMPGRGTDTQYF
NA 14 NA TRBJ1-2 TRBV7-9 TGTGCCAGCAGCTTAAGGACAGTTAACTATGGCTACACCTTC CASSLRTVNYGYTF
NA 13 NA TRBJ1-5 TRBV30 TGTGCCTGGAGTGTGTCAGGGTTGGGGCCCCAGCATTTT CAWSVSGLGPQHF
NA 12 NA TRBJ2-1 TRBV11-3 TGTGCCAGCAGCTTAGATCTTAATGAGCAGTTCTTC CASSLDLNEQFF
TRBD1 15 NA TRBJ1-5 TRBV6-5 TGTGCCAGCATGGGTGGAGGGGGCAGCAATCAGCCCCAGCATTTT CASMGGGGSNQPQHF
TRBD1 14 NA TRBJ1-6 TRBV18 TGTGCCAGCTCCCCGGGACAGACGAATTCACCCCTCCACTTT CASSPGQTNSPLHF
NA 13 NA TRBJ2-7 TRBV12-3/TRBV12-4 TGTGCCAGTAGGCGGGGAAAAGGTTACGAGCAGTACTTC CASRRGKGYEQYF
TRBD2 15 NA TRBJ2-2 TRBV5-5 TGTGCCAGCAGCTTGGTAGCGGGGAACACCGGGGAGCTGTTTTTT CASSLVAGNTGELFF
TRBD2 17 NA TRBJ2-3 TRBV10-3 TGTGCCATCAGCTCCGGGACTAGCGGGTTCCGCACAGATACGCAGTATTTT CAISSGTSGFRTDTQYF
NA 17 NA TRBJ2-1 TRBV6-1 TGTGCCAGCAGTGCCCCCTGGGGGGTTGGCTCCTACAATGAGCAGTTCTTC CASSAPWGVGSYNEQFF
NA 14 NA TRBJ1-5 TRBV5-6 TGTGCCAGCAGCTTGGGACAAAGCAATCAGCCCCAGCATTTT CASSLGQSNQPQHF
TRBD1 15 few TRBJ2-7 TRBV18 TGTGCCAGCTCACCGCCCGGGACAGGGGGCCTCGAGCAGTACTTC CASSPPGTGGLEQYF
TRBD2 14 NA TRBJ2-7 TRBV5-5 TGTGCCAGCAGCTTGGTCCTAGCGGCCTACGAGCAGTACTTC CASSLVLAAYEQYF
TRBD1 14 NA TRBJ1-4 TRBV10-3 TGTGCCATCAGTGGGGACAGGGTTAATGAAAAACTGTTTTTT CAISGDRVNEKLFF